A single sample is the source of the 31 T cell receptor beta chains below, sequenced in a study of shared clonotypes between healthy human individuals. Sequencing used immunoSEQ multiplex PCR; TCRdb keeps in-frame clones, though not all of them. Among some 980,000 clones listed, over 75% were seen once. Input material: memory CD4+ T cells sorted from blood. Subset specified: CD45RA-negative fraction. These receptors were obtained from a man aged 18 to 30 in good health.

This rearrangement joins TRBV7-9 to TRBJ1-2; D is undetermined. CDR3 length: 12 residues. The V end lost 2 bases, the J end lost 1 base, and 2 bases lay between the germline ends. Germline CDR1 reads SEHNR; CDR2 reads FQNEAQ (reference sequence). The CDR3 DNA sequence: TGTGCCAGCAGCTTAATTAACTATGGCTACACCTTC. Its protein is CASSLINYGYTF.

On this clone: The sample carries other DNA sequences with the same CDR3. The rearrangement links TRBV18 to TRBJ2-5; either TRBD1 or TRBD2 may supply D (7 bases each). Trimming pared 1 base from V and 4 bases from J, leaving 13 bases between. The CDR3 runs to 15 residues. Looked up from germline, CDR1 is KGHSH and CDR2 is LQKENI. The CDR3 nucleotides read TGTGCCAGCTCACCACGACAGGGAGGGGGAGAGACCCAGTACTTC. This gives the protein CASSPRQGGGETQYF. The entire variable domain, with the rest obtained from reference TRBV18 and TRBJ2-5, is as follows: NAGVMQNPRHLVRRRGQEARLRCSPMKGHSHVYWYRQLPEEGLKFMVYLQKENIIDESGMPKERFSAEFPKEGPSILRIQQVVRGDSAAYFCASSPRQGGGETQYFGPGTRLLVL.

This sequence joins TRBV11-2 and TRBJ2-5; D is uncertain. In germline, CDR1 is SGHAT, CDR2 FQNNGV. V was trimmed by 5 bases and J by 6 bases, leaving 10 bases between them. The CDR3 contains 12 residues. The CDR3 DNA sequence: TGTGCCAGCAGCCGCCCCCCGCAGACCCAGTACTTC. Its translation is CASSRPPQTQYF. Full variable domain (outside the CDR3, taken from reference TRBV11-2 and TRBJ2-5): EAGVAQSPRYKIIEKRQSVAFWCNPISGHATLYWYQQILGQGPKLLIQFQNNGVVDDSQLPKDRFSAERLKGVDSTLKIQPAKLEDSAVYLCASSRPPQTQYFGPGTRLLVL.

The chain has TRBV5-1 and TRBJ1-2, with D possibly being TRBD1 (6 bases). Per germline, CDR1 SGHRS and CDR2 YFSETQ. V gave up 5 bases and J gave up 8 bases, with 19 bases separating them. This CDR3 has 14 amino acids. The CDR3 region has the DNA TGCGCCAGCAGTAAAAACAGGGAAACGGAGGGCTACACCTTC. Amino acid sequence: CASSKNRETEGYTF.

About this clone itself: The identical CDR3 is also encoded by other nucleotide sequences in the sample. The chain couples TRBV6-1 to TRBJ1-1, with D maybe TRBD1 (6 bases). V gave up 1 base and J gave up 0 bases, with 12 bases separating them. CDR1 MNHNS and CDR2 SASEGT come from the germline V gene. This CDR3 is built from 16 residues. DNA of the CDR3: TGTGCCAGCAGTGAAGGCCTTTGGGGGCTGAACACTGAAGCTTTCTTT. Its protein product is CASSEGLWGLNTEAFF.

This clone was found many times. The chain joins TRBV10-2 to TRBJ2-2, with D perhaps TRBD2 (6 bases). The ends were cut back, 7 bases at V and 0 bases at J, with 9 bases in the middle. The CDR3 contains 14 residues. Germline V gene lookup returns CDR1 WSHSY and CDR2 SAAADI. CDR3 coding DNA: TGCGCCAGCATGGGACTTTCGAACACCGGGGAGCTGTTTTTT. Residues: CASMGLSNTGELFF.

V usage is TRBV2 and J usage is TRBJ2-2, with D perhaps TRBD1 or TRBD2 (5 bases each). CDR1 SNHLY and CDR2 FYNNEI come from the germline V gene. Trimming removed 5 bases at V and 7 bases at J, with 14 bases between. CDR3 length: 14 residues. CDR3 loop: CASSWQGDGGELFF. CDR3 bases: TGTGCCAGCAGTTGGCAGGGAGACGGCGGGGAGCTGTTTTTT.

This clone has just one count. The chain combines TRBV9 with TRBJ2-2; a weak D match, TRBD2 (5 bases). Germline V CDR1 and CDR2: SGDLS, YYNGEE. The V end lost 6 bases, the J end lost 8 bases, and 14 bases lay between the germline ends. This CDR3 is built from 13 residues. The CDR3 loop is CASNNGVPGELFF. For the CDR3, the DNA is TGTGCCAGCAACAACGGGGTGCCAGGGGAGCTGTTTTTT.

This clone was found many times. The J gene is TRBJ1-5, the V gene TRBV6-1; D is possibly TRBD1 (5 bases). The V end lost 7 bases, the J end lost 1 base, and 11 bases lay between the germline ends. The CDR3 is made up of 14 amino acids. Germline CDR1 is MNHNS and CDR2 is SASEGT. The DNA for the CDR3 is TGTGCCAGCAAGAAGGGGCTAAGCAATCAGCCCCAGCATTTT. It codes for CASKKGLSNQPQHF.

V and J are TRBV4-2 and TRBJ2-7; 10 bases line up with TRBD2. The length of the CDR3 is 15 residues. Germline V gene data show CDR1 as LGHNA and CDR2 as YNFKEQ. V shed 4 bases and J 2 bases; nucleotides not matched to a gene: 5. The CDR3 DNA sequence: TGTGCCAGCAGCCTCTCTCTAGCGGGGGCCTACGAGCAGTACTTC. Translated: CASSLSLAGAYEQYF.

Points on this clone: The junction does not match germline at one end; this may be a read error. The chain is built from TRBV19 and TRBJ1-5, with no clear D. The CDR3 sequence is 15 residues long. Germline values: CDR1 LNHDA, CDR2 SQIVND (reference sequence). CDR3 loop: CASSIGPYSNQPQHF. CDR3 sequence (DNA): TGTGCCAGTAGCATAGGCCCTTATAGCAATCAGCCCCAGCATTTT.

This clone showed up just a few times. V is TRBV5-1 and J is TRBJ1-4; unclear D gene. Germline loops: CDR1 SGHRS, CDR2 YFSETQ. The V and J ends lost 0 bases and 5 bases respectively, with 5 bases between them. There are 13 residues in the CDR3. The CDR3 spells CASSLAQNEKLFF. The CDR3 nucleotides read TGCGCCAGCAGCTTGGCCCAGAATGAAAAACTGTTTTTT.

This clone was seen once. The chain joins TRBV7-7 to TRBJ2-5; TRBD2 matches at 16 bases. There are 17 residues in the CDR3. CDR1 and CDR2 (germline): SSHAT, FNYEAQ (reference sequence). The CDR3 protein is CASSPGGLAGGQETQYF. CDR3 sequence (DNA): TGTGCTAGCTCCCCAGGGGGACTAGCGGGGGGGCAAGAGACCCAGTACTTC.

The J gene is TRBJ1-6, the V gene TRBV18; 8 bases map to TRBD1. CDR1 is KGHSH and CDR2 is LQKENI in the germline V gene. This CDR3 has 15 residues. The trim removed 3 bases at V and 13 bases at J, leaving 11 bases unmatched. Written as DNA, the CDR3 is TGTGCCAGCTCACCCGCTGGACAGGGTGACTTCCCCCTCCACTTT. It is translated as CASSPAGQGDFPLHF.

V is TRBV28 and J is TRBJ1-3; D is unresolved. CDR1 is MDHEN, CDR2 SYDVKM, per germline. CDR3 length equals 15 residues. V was clipped by 5 bases and J by 4 bases, with 15 bases between them. The CDR3 nucleotides are TGTGCCAGCAGTCCTCAGGAGGAGAGGGGAAACACCATATATTTT. Its translation is CASSPQEERGNTIYF. The full variable domain, rest sourced from reference TRBV28 and TRBJ1-3, is DVKVTQSSRYLVKRTGEKVFLECVQDMDHENMFWYRQDPGLGLRLIYFSYDVKMKEKGDIPEGYSVSREKKERFSLILESASTNQTSMYLCASSPQEERGNTIYFGEGSWLTVV.

This clone has only one observation. Other DNA sequences in this specimen translate into the identical CDR3. This chain links TRBV18 with TRBJ2-5; TRBD2 matches 10 bases. The V gene end was trimmed by 1 base and the J gene end by 3 bases; junction bases not matched to a gene: 2. The CDR3 length is 15 residues. Per germline, CDR1 KGHSH and CDR2 LQKENI. The CDR3 nucleotides read TGTGCCAGCTCACCACGACTAGCGGGCGAAGAGACCCAGTACTTC. Its protein is CASSPRLAGEETQYF. Based on the CDR3 plus reference TRBV18 and TRBJ2-5, the full variable domain is NAGVMQNPRHLVRRRGQEARLRCSPMKGHSHVYWYRQLPEEGLKFMVYLQKENIIDESGMPKERFSAEFPKEGPSILRIQQVVRGDSAAYFCASSPRLAGEETQYFGPGTRLLVL.

This clone was seen only a few times. This specimen includes other DNA sequences encoding the same CDR3. The V gene is TRBV18, the J gene TRBJ1-4, with D possibly matching TRBD1 (5 bases). This CDR3 region has 15 residues. Per the germline V gene, CDR1 is KGHSH and CDR2 is LQKENI. The V end was cut by 6 bases, the J end by 0 bases, with 11 bases between. In nucleotides, the CDR3 is TGTGCCAGCTCGCCCCAGGGTGCAACTAATGAAAAACTGTTTTTT. This sequence encodes CASSPQGATNEKLFF.

This rearrangement joins TRBV6-5 to TRBJ1-4; D is possibly TRBD1 (5 bases). V lost 6 bases and J lost 7, with 15 bases in between. Germline V gene sequence: CDR1 MNHEY, CDR2 SVGAGI. This CDR3 region has 14 residues. The chain's CDR3 is CASRRPGPGEKLFF. In DNA, the CDR3 is TGTGCCAGCAGGCGCCCGGGACCCGGTGAAAAACTGTTTTTT.

This sequence joins TRBV4-3 and TRBJ2-2, with D possibly TRBD2 on 5 matching bases. Deletions cut 0 bases from V and 6 bases from J, with 11 bases between. The germline gives CDR1 LGHNA, CDR2 YSLEER. The CDR3 is 15 amino acids. CDR3 sequence (DNA): TGCGCCAGCAGCCAAGATATACTAGTGGCCGGGGAGCTGTTTTTT. Amino acids: CASSQDILVAGELFF.

This clone appeared once. The V gene is TRBV25-1, the J gene TRBJ2-1; D is uncertain. Trimming took off 3 bases at V and 12 bases at J, with 9 bases between the two ends. This CDR3 is 11 amino acids long. Germline V CDR1 and CDR2: MGHDK, SYGVNS. The CDR3 is CASSEGTSQFF. The DNA of the CDR3 is TGTGCCAGCAGTGAGGGAACGTCGCAGTTCTTC.

Concerning this clone itself: Sequence at one end of the junction differs from germline and may be a read error. The chain links TRBV6-5 to TRBJ2-7; D call uncertain. This CDR3 comprises 16 residues. CDR1 and CDR2 (germline): MNHEY, SVGAGI. In DNA, the CDR3 is TGTGCCAGCAGTTACTCGCCGTACAGCCCCTCCCACGAGCAGTACTTC. Amino acids: CASSYSPYSPSHEQYF.

The chain is built from TRBV7-8 and TRBJ1-2; D ambiguous. Trimming took off 0 bases at V and 0 bases at J, with 11 bases between the two ends. The length of the CDR3 is 16 residues. In germline, CDR1 is SGHVS, CDR2 FQNEAQ. DNA for the CDR3: TGTGCCAGCAGCTTAGCGAACTCCTCTCCTAACTATGGCTACACCTTC. Protein product: CASSLANSSPNYGYTF.

The V gene is TRBV28, the J gene TRBJ1-2; 9 positions agree with TRBD1. Per germline, CDR1 MDHEN and CDR2 SYDVKM. This CDR3 is 15 amino acids long. Trimming took 8 bases from V and 9 from J; bases not matched to a gene: 16. The CDR3: CASFSPGQGEPSYTF. The CDR3 DNA is TGTGCCAGCTTTAGTCCGGGACAGGGAGAACCAAGCTACACCTTC.

This clone was recorded a few times. The J gene is TRBJ2-4, the V gene TRBV19; TRBD1 agrees at 8 bases. The CDR3 runs to 12 residues. Germline loops: CDR1 LNHDA, CDR2 SQIVND (reference sequence). The V gene end was trimmed by 8 bases and the J gene end by 5 bases; junction bases not matched to a gene: 2. CDR3 sequence reads: CASGQGENIQYF. The CDR3 DNA follows: TGTGCCAGTGGACAGGGAGAAAACATTCAGTACTTC.

This clone has more than one count but fewer than ten. The chain joins TRBV7-8 to TRBJ2-7, with 9 nucleotides matching TRBD2. The CDR3 length is 15 residues. CDR1 is SGHVS and CDR2 is FQNEAQ in the germline V gene. V shed 3 bases and J 3 bases; nucleotides not matched to a gene: 6. The CDR3 region is CASSLRLLAGYEQYF. CDR3 nucleotides: TGTGCCAGCAGCTTGAGGTTACTAGCGGGCTACGAGCAGTACTTC.

Comments on this clone: The sample contains more than one DNA sequence encoding this CDR3. V is TRBV9 and J is TRBJ2-1; no definite D call. Germline CDR1 reads SGDLS; CDR2 reads YYNGEE. CDR3 length: 12 amino acids. V gave up 0 bases and J gave up 4 bases, with 2 bases separating them. The CDR3 here is CASSVGYNEQFF. The CDR3 nucleotides are TGTGCCAGCAGCGTAGGGTACAATGAGCAGTTCTTC.

This chain connects TRBV5-5 to TRBJ2-7; TRBD1 matches at 7 bases. With 0 bases clipped from V and 3 bases from J, the junction kept 6 bases outside the gene matches. The CDR3 runs 15 residues. Germline lookup yields CDR1 SGHKS and CDR2 YYEKEE (reference sequence). This chain's CDR3 is CASSLGGTALYEQYF. The CDR3, as DNA: TGTGCCAGCAGCTTGGGTGGGACAGCGCTCTACGAGCAGTACTTC.

In its sample, this clone was seen a few times. The same CDR3 arises from other DNA sequences in this sample as well. The genes are TRBV30 and TRBJ1-1; the match to TRBD1 covers 8 bases. Germline V gives CDR1 GTSNPN, CDR2 SVGIG (reference sequence). V lost 5 bases and J lost 2; bases outside the gene matches: 1. The CDR3 contains 12 residues. The CDR3 is CAWGQGNTEAFF. CDR3 DNA sequence: TGTGCCTGGGGACAGGGAAACACTGAAGCTTTCTTT.

The chain recombines TRBV30 with TRBJ2-4; possible D gene TRBD2, 5 bases. Germline CDR1 and CDR2: GTSNPN and SVGIG (reference sequence). V lost 2 bases, J lost 12 bases, and 14 bases lay in between. The length of the CDR3 is 12 residues. CDR3 protein: CAWSQNSANQYF. For the CDR3, the DNA is TGTGCCTGGAGTCAAAATAGCGCTAATCAGTACTTC.

The chain joins TRBV5-1 to TRBJ1-1; D remains unclear. Between the trimmed V and J ends, which lost 6 bases and 1 base, there was a span of 13 bases. The CDR3 loop spans 14 amino acids. Per the germline V gene, CDR1 is SGHRS and CDR2 is YFSETQ. CDR3 in amino acids: CASTGAGKNTEAFF. The CDR3 coding sequence is TGCGCCAGCACAGGCGCGGGTAAGAACACTGAAGCTTTCTTT.

The V call is TRBV5-1, the J call TRBJ2-7; D perhaps matches TRBD2 (5 bases). Germline CDR1 SGHRS, CDR2 YFSETQ. The length of the CDR3 is 16 residues. V dropped 4 bases and J dropped 0 bases, with 17 bases sitting between them. CDR3 in DNA: TGCGCCAGCAGCCAACAACCCTCGGGGTTCTCCTACGAGCAGTACTTC. Protein product: CASSQQPSGFSYEQYF.